This T cell receptor (beta chain) is drawn from a study of cytomegalovirus exposure and HLA in healthy donors (dated by TCRdb to the late 2010s). Notes on the research overall: In an earlier analysis of 550 to 750 of the donors, about 260 Gb of sequence data and some 120 million unique TCR beta sequences from roughly 200 million T cells were reported. A later analysis re-analyzed previously published TCR beta repertoires from several hundred donors and added high-resolution HLA genotyping to study TCR occurrence patterns. Typing coverage differed by locus: A, B, C, DRB1 and DQB1 were typed in roughly 629-640 donors, DQA1 in roughly 500, DPA1 in some 610, and DPB1 in around 490. Across approximately 420 genotyped donors of the cohort, an average of about 200,000 unique TCR beta nucleotide sequences per donor were sequenced, and roughly 20% of those sequences were non-productive. Genome-wide SNP genotypes for about 55% of the roughly 670 donors were used in a later genetic analysis, which treated that subset as a discovery cohort. Of the roughly 410 genotyped donors, 75% to 85% were placed in the genetic ancestry cluster associated with self-reported Caucasian donors. In an earlier analysis of roughly 600 of the donors, high-throughput TCR beta sequencing was used to judge whether each TCR beta V gene segment behaved as functional or pseudogenic. In addition to the first cohort of roughly 700 subjects, a separate validation cohort of about 120 different subjects was used. HLA typing included class I and class II loci at four-digit resolution. Donor age, sex, ethnicity and CMV serostatus were compiled alongside the repertoire data. Rather than using new phenotypic data, the later analysis identified candidate immune exposures from TCR beta sequences and from how often those sequences occurred across donors. To predict cytomegalovirus infection status, the study brought together high-throughput TCR immunosequencing, statistical association of individual TCRs with disease status, and machine learning. The study profiled the T cell repertoires of hundreds of subjects by immunosequencing and related them to cytomegalovirus serostatus. An early release that covered roughly 600 HLA-typed donors contained approximately 300 gigabases of sequencing data and 85 million to 100 million unique TCR sequences. Every repertoire in the discovery cohort had been generated on one and the same sequencing platform. The study aimed to test whether cataloging public T cell receptors could reveal signatures of past pathogen exposure. Roughly 5 DR-DQ haplotypes were handled as single units for association and clustering, since linkage in the cohort was strong.

Points the paper makes about the study in general: Linkage disequilibrium might explain the correlated functional status among segregating V segments, but an unknown experimental factor could not be ruled out. A later analysis found that TCR association rates varied across HLA loci, with DRB1 alleles showing the most associated TCRs and HLA-C alleles the fewest. Assigning TCR associations to individual alleles was difficult when HLA alleles, especially DR and DQ, strongly co-occurred. Three of the identified cytomegalovirus-associated TCR beta chains were confirmed in vitro to be specific for cytomegalovirus antigens. Most TCR sequences were seen in very few donors, while some public TCRs were found in many individuals. According to the authors, the approach could potentially be generalized to other disease states and immunological phenotypes. Specific HLA alleles were associated with 18,000 or so TCR beta sequences at a false discovery rate of 0.05 in a later analysis. According to a later analysis, parvovirus B19, influenza, CMV and Epstein-Barr virus appeared linked to several top co-occurrence clusters. A total of about 150 TCR beta chains were listed by the study as associated with cytomegalovirus. An earlier analysis of 587 of the donors showed that most TCR beta V segments appeared in productive rearrangements either about 87% or about 30% of the time, which broadly matched IMGT annotations. In this cohort, only TCR beta chains were sequenced, and detectable features were limited by the absence of alpha or paired-chain data. In a later analysis, HLA-associated TCR beta chains showed more clonal expansion and lower generation probabilities than non-associated chains that were equally common. A cluster of highly shared sequence variants was judged likely to be a technical artifact of the sequencing pipeline. In a later analysis, most CMV-associated TCR beta chains were found to appear HLA-restricted, with HLA associations seemingly driven largely by CMV exposure. CMV serostatus was the only immune exposure information available for the cohort. Because some donors lacked HLA typing at each locus, the association tests relied only on the typed subset. A further reported finding was that TCR beta sequences accurately predicted the HLA-A and HLA-B alleles for most subjects in the first cohort. The classifier was reported to diagnose cytomegalovirus status with high specificity and sensitivity in both the original and validation cohorts. The presence/absence analyses assumed that sequencing depth was roughly uniform across donors, and that assumption may not be true. Compared with the approximately 720-donor mean, donors in an Asian-associated ancestry cluster had fewer N-insertions in productive TCRs, according to a later genetic analysis. An association between a missense DCLRE1C variant and V-gene and J-gene trimming of TCR beta chains was found in a later genetic analysis and replicated in an independent cohort. Because counts were too low, about 18 rarely observed V segments, including chromosome 9 orphons, were excluded from the earlier analysis of 587 of the donors. The 87-base-pair reads could not distinguish some IMGT-functional V segments, including TRBV6-2 and TRBV6-3, so those segments were excluded.

The cohort comprised 666 healthy bone marrow donors. At the time of sampling, all cohort members were nominally healthy, though unrecorded immune exposures were likely present. The donor was CMV seronegative and was included in the group of 352 seronegative cohort members. A peripheral blood sample was provided by each donor, and peripheral blood mononuclear cells were used for TCR beta sequencing. The Qiagen DNeasy Blood Extraction Kit was used to extract genomic DNA from the blood cell samples. Including the terminal cysteine and phenylalanine, the CDR3 comprises 14 residues. Only CDR3 DNA remains: 42 bases, in frame from the first base. Trimming accounts for 5 bases at V and 8 bases at J, while the number of junction bases matched to no gene is 9. The germline V gene specifies SGHAT as CDR1 and FQNNGV as CDR2. The library relied on the immunoSEQ multiplex PCR assay. For the multiplex PCR, a mixture combining 60 forward primers for TCR Vbeta segments and 13 reverse primers for TCR Jbeta segments was used. Amplification of the CDR3 region of rearranged TCR beta genes was performed with a multiplex PCR assay on genomic DNA. Amplified TCR beta libraries were sequenced as 87-base-pair reads on the Illumina HiSeq System. As for how the authors treated the data: Across the 500 to 700 repertoires, a later analysis counted 80 million or so unique TCR beta chains, some 11 million of which were shared by at least two donors. Raw reads were error-corrected and collapsed into unique sequences with a nearest-neighbor algorithm that merged closely related sequences to remove PCR and sequencing errors. To assign V, D and J gene segments, CDR3 sequences were aligned to IMGT reference sequences. For a sequence to be retained, a match of at least six nucleotides to both a V gene segment and a J gene segment was required. Rearrangements were classified as productive when the CDR3 lacked stop codons and remained in frame with V and J, and all other rearrangements were classified as non-productive. CDR3 was defined by IMGT convention, running from the second conserved V-encoded cysteine to the conserved J-encoded phenylalanine. In an earlier analysis of more than 550 of the donors, sequences lacking an unambiguous match to a single V gene segment were excluded. An earlier analysis of some 500 of the donors classified V segments as functional when productive rearrangements were above 56.7% and as segregating when the standard deviation between donors was above 5%. A statistical classification framework was developed to diagnose cytomegalovirus status using the catalog of TCR beta chain sequences. In a later analysis, TCR nucleotide sequences were compared against IMGT/GENE-DB human TR gene sequences so that V and J genes could be assigned. A later analysis assigned CDR3 sequences and most-parsimonious VDJ recombination scenarios with the TCRdist pipeline. In a later analysis, every TCR beta chain was defined by the combination of its CDR3 amino acid sequence and its V-gene family, and reads without a unique V-gene family were dropped. To address suspected cross-contamination and a sequencing artifact, a later analysis removed 592 highly shared, low-generation-probability nucleotide sequences. For each public chain, a later analysis derived a clonal expansion index from normalized ranks of inferred template counts within each repertoire. In a later analysis, generation probabilities were computed using a VDJ recombination model fitted to out-of-frame rearrangements, and the results were checked against IGoR. In a later analysis, TCR-TCR, TCR-HLA and TCR-CMV co-occurrence was scored with hypergeometric tests, and a repertoire-size bias correction was applied to TCR pairs. To estimate false discovery rates, a later analysis permuted the HLA or CMV assignments 20 times. In a later analysis, co-occurring TCRs were grouped using DBSCAN, and TCRdist sequence similarity was added for clustering within HLA-allele-positive subsets. Co-occurrence clustering excluded repertoires with fewer than 30,000 or more than 120,000 public chains, plus five with anomalous nucleotide sharing. TCRdb mirrors the immuneACCESS table, restricted to in-frame sequences. Some clones are absent from its copies; in checked studies, under half trace to an unresolved V gene, and the reason for the others is unknown. V and J calls and clone size follow that table, whereas D and trimming were derived from the DNA. In all, the sample holds about 140,000 clones, and roughly four fifths of those were seen once. Around 2% of the sample is taken by the ten largest.

Regarding this clone: This clone's antigen is unknown. One base away there is no much larger clone; base qualities are not given.

The sample comprised PBMCs. The clonotype originates from a man aged 25-45 years in good health and CMV-seronegative. In this chain, TRBV11-2 is recombined with TRBJ2-4, with 7 middle bases fitting TRBD2. The DNA reads TGTGCCAGCAGCCCAGGACTAGGAAGGGACATTCAGTACTTC. The resulting protein is CASSPGLGRDIQYF.